The 14 T cell receptor beta chains below come from one sample, sequenced in a study of blood T cells in healthy people across ages. Primed by a sample-barcoded 5' primer and a J-beta primer mix, a second PCR proceeded for 7 to 11 cycles. TCRdb processed the 5' RACE reads anew with MiXCR; each CDR3 protein has one entry. The repertoire has 1.8 million or so distinct CDR3 sequences, about two fifths of them found once; the top ten carry around 23%. Material: blood. These receptors all come from a human donor in good health.

This clonotype was counted only a few times. The V gene is TRBV6-2 or TRBV6-3, the J gene TRBJ2-3, with 12 bases matching TRBD2. Trimming cost V 5 bases and J 5 bases; bases outside gene matches: 8. The CDR3 loop spans 16 amino acids. The germline V gene encodes CDR1 MNHEY and CDR2 SVGEGT. In DNA form, the CDR3 reads TGTGCCAGCAGTCCCCGGACTAGCGGGGTTTTAGATACGCAGTATTTT. Translating it yields CASSPRTSGVLDTQYF.

This clonotype was seen a few times. The chain uses TRBV9 and TRBJ1-2; a weak D match, TRBD1 (5 bases). CDR3 length equals 16 residues. Trimming took 4 bases from V and 0 from J, leaving 16 bases between them. The V gene's germline CDR1 is SGDLS and CDR2 YYNGEE. The CDR3: CASSYAVGPANYGYTF. The CDR3 nucleotides are TGTGCCAGCAGCTATGCCGTGGGGCCAGCTAACTATGGCTACACCTTC.

This clonotype showed up just a few times. The chain is built from TRBV11-2 and TRBJ2-3; D is tentatively TRBD1 or TRBD2 (6 bases each). This CDR3 contains 16 residues. Germline V CDR1 and CDR2: SGHAT, FQNNGV. V lost 2 bases, J lost 4 bases, and 16 bases lay in between. This CDR3 is CASSLRGLSGADTQYF. Written as DNA, the CDR3 is TGTGCCAGCAGCTTACGGGGGCTCAGCGGAGCAGATACGCAGTATTTT.

The chain links TRBV29-1 to TRBJ2-5; 8 bases agree with TRBD1. The CDR3 sequence is 13 residues long. Germline V gene sequence: CDR1 SQVTM, CDR2 ANQGSEA. V lost 6 bases to trimming and J lost 7 bases; unmatched junction nucleotides: 10. CDR3 sequence: CSVPGQGRGTQYF. CDR3 nucleotide sequence: TGCAGCGTCCCCGGACAGGGCCGGGGGACCCAGTACTTC.

The chain links TRBV7-2 to TRBJ1-2; tentative D call: TRBD1 (6 bases). Trimming stripped 5 bases from V and 4 bases from J, with 17 bases between. CDR1 and CDR2 (germline): SGHTA, FQGNSA. This CDR3 has 15 amino acids. This chain's CDR3 is CASSLDNSGVYGYTF. In DNA form, the CDR3 reads TGTGCCAGCAGCCTAGATAACTCAGGGGTCTATGGCTACACCTTC. Based on the CDR3 plus reference TRBV7-2 and TRBJ1-2, the full variable domain is GAGVSQSPSNKVTEKGKDVELRCDPISGHTALYWYRQSLGQGLEFLIYFQGNSAPDKSGLPSDRFSAERTGGSVSTLTIQRTQQEDSAVYLCASSLDNSGVYGYTFGSGTRLTVV.

This clonotype appeared many times. The rearrangement uses TRBV12-3 or TRBV12-4 and TRBJ2-6, with D uncertain. This CDR3 is built from 14 residues. The ends were cut back, 4 bases at V and 0 bases at J, with 4 bases in the middle. CDR3 sequence (DNA): TGTGCCAGCAGTTCTCGCTCTGGGGCCAACGTCCTGACTTTC. Its translation: CASSSRSGANVLTF.

Only a few counts were recorded for this clonotype. The V call is TRBV7-2, the J call TRBJ2-4; D remains unclear. The J call may be wrong; the DNA end is better matched by TRBJ2-7. In germline, CDR1 is SGHTA, CDR2 FQGNSA. CDR3 size: 15 residues. CDR3 DNA: TGTGCCAGCAGCTTAGCGCTGGGAACGCAATACGAGCAGTACTTC. Amino acid sequence: CASSLALGTQYEQYF.

A word on this clonotype: Possible read error: a much larger clone is one base away. This chain connects TRBV11-2 to TRBJ2-3; 10 nucleotides line up with TRBD1. Trimming took 7 bases from V and 1 from J; bases not matched to a gene: 5. The CDR3 contains 15 residues. Germline V CDR1 and CDR2: SGHAT, FQNNGV. CDR3 in amino acids: CASITGTGGTDTQYF. DNA of the CDR3: TGTGCCAGCATCACCGGGACAGGGGGCACAGATACGCAGTATTTT.

This clonotype was counted between two and nine times. V usage is TRBV4-3 and J usage is TRBJ2-7, with 7 bases identical to TRBD1. The CDR3 consists of 13 residues. CDR1 is LGHNA and CDR2 is YSLEER in the germline V gene. The trim removed 6 bases at V and 6 bases at J, leaving 8 bases unmatched. This CDR3 reads CASSRGQPGEQYF. In nucleotides, the CDR3 is TGCGCCAGCAGTAGGGGACAGCCAGGCGAGCAGTACTTC.

The chain couples TRBV6-5 to TRBJ1-2; no firm D call. The CDR3 is 14 residues long. CDR1 and CDR2 (germline): MNHEY, SVGAGI. Trimming shortened V by 0 bases and J by 8 bases, and 13 bases separated the two germline ends. CDR3 sequence: CASSYSEGLQGYTF. The DNA of the CDR3 is TGTGCCAGCAGTTACTCGGAGGGATTACAGGGCTACACCTTC.

A note on this clonotype: At one end the junction does not follow the germline gene, possibly because of a read error. V gene TRBV24-1 combines with J gene TRBJ1-3, with D uncertain. The CDR3 is 11 amino acids. The germline CDR1 and CDR2 sequences are KGHDR and SFDVKD. This CDR3 is CAISDGITIYF. CDR3 DNA: TGTGCCATTTCGGACGGAATCACCATATATTTT.

This clonotype was detected only a few times. V gene TRBV3-1 combines with J gene TRBJ2-1; D unresolved. Germline loops: CDR1 LGHDT, CDR2 YNNKEL (reference sequence). The CDR3 length is 13 residues. Trimming took 3 bases from V and 9 from J, leaving 12 bases between them. The CDR3 DNA is TGTGCCAGCAGCCACGCACTTTGGGGTGAGCAGTTCTTC. This codes for CASSHALWGEQFF.

A few counts support this clonotype. This sequence joins TRBV5-1 and TRBJ2-7; D not certain. Between the trimmed V and J ends, which lost 4 bases and 0 bases, there was a span of 11 bases. The CDR3 totals 14 residues. Germline V CDR1 and CDR2: SGHRS, YFSETQ. The CDR3 loop reads CASSMGSLSYEQYF. CDR3 nucleotides: TGCGCCAGCAGCATGGGTTCACTCTCCTACGAGCAGTACTTC.

This clonotype was seen more than once but under ten times. V usage is TRBV20-1 and J usage is TRBJ2-4; 7 nucleotides line up with TRBD1. The DNA end is more similar to TRBJ2-7, so the J call may be wrong. The CDR3 covers 13 residues. CDR1 is DFQATT, CDR2 SNEGSKA, per germline (reference sequence). In DNA, the CDR3 is TGCAGTGCCCCGGGACAGTCTGGTTACGAGCAGTACTTC. Amino acids: CSAPGQSGYEQYF.